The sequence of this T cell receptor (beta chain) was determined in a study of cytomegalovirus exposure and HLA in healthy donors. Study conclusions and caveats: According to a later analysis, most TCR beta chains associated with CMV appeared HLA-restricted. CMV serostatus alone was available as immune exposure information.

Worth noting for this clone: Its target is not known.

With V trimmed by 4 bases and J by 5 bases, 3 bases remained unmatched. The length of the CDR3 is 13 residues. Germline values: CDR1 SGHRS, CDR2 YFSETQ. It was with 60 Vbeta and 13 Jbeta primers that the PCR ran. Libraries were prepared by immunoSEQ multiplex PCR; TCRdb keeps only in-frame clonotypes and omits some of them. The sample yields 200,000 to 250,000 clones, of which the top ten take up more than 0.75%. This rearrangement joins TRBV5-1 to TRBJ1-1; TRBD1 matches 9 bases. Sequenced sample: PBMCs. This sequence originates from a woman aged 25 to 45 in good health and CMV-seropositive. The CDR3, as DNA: TGCGCCAGCAGCGACAGGGGGTTGACTGAAGCTTTCTTT. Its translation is CASSDRGLTEAFF.